This TCR beta chain was documented in a study of T cell clusters in autoimmune cytopenias. Study-level results: A dominant lymphoma-associated repertoire apparently masked the cluster-lack signature in secondary cytopenia versus chronic lymphocytic leukemia.

From germline, CDR1 is LNHDA and CDR2 SQIVND (reference sequence). The CDR3 is 15 amino acids. Some 38,000 genome equivalents of blood DNA were amplified for TRB. Comment on this clonotype: Its target is unknown.

TRB was amplified by touch-down multiplex PCR, primer pools A and B combined. Reprocessing the multiplex PCR reads, TCRdb reports a single entry for every CDR3 protein and omits DNA. The table lists roughly 6,500 distinct CDR3 sequences. The sample was also reused in another study, on T cell repertoires in aging, cancer and after chemotherapy. According to that study: In healthy donors, age-related TCR diversity loss mainly reflected lost richness.

This receptor was obtained from a human donor in good health. The chain links TRBV19 to TRBJ2-2; no DNA is available, so the TRBD2 call from TCRdb remains unchecked. What was sequenced was peripheral blood. The CDR3 region is CASRRLAGGTGELFF.